This T cell receptor (beta chain) emerged from a study of T cell repertoires and HLA-DP antigens. Study as a whole: Alloreactive CD4+ T cells targeted HLA-DP on transduced HeLa. Two male donors and one female donor spanned ages 18-to-29 through 60-to-69. Study results and limitations: Sorted CD137+ cells had clonality around 0.39 against both alloantigens, versus 0.035 to 0.045 pre-culture.

This clone was counted a single time. Its antigen is undetermined. The assay was immunoSEQ multiplex PCR, and TCRdb's table has in-frame clones only and misses some. The sample contains approximately 89,000 clones, 86% of which appear only once. The CDR3 extends over 14 amino acids. From germline, CDR1 is LGHNA and CDR2 YSLEER. The V end lost 4 bases, the J end lost 2 bases, and 11 bases lay between the germline ends. The clonotype comes from a man between 50 and 59 years old in good health and CMV-seronegative. Sample: CD4+ T cells from PBMCs. The V and J genes are TRBV4-3 and TRBJ1-1; D is unclear. The CDR3 sequence is CASSLTALNTEAFF. DNA of the CDR3: TGCGCCAGCAGCCTTACAGCTTTAAACACTGAAGCTTTCTTT.